This T cell receptor beta chain was captured by sequencing in a study of T cell responses to AZD1222 COVID-19 vaccine. Findings and limits, study-wide: White British people made up most donors, females outnumbered males, and clonal diversity was possibly underestimated. Once two AZD1222 doses were given, Spike-specific TCR breadth and depth went up. Across the whole spike, CD4 TCRs peaked at regions 160-218 and 743-854. Every sample of the repertoires postdated the peak T cell response.

CDR1 LGHNA and CDR2 YSLEER come from the germline V gene. This CDR3 has 17 amino acids. The V gene lost 0 bases and the J gene lost 2 bases, with 14 bases spanning the gap. Produced via immunoSEQ multiplex PCR; TCRdb's table is partial and in-frame only. The table has under 120,000 clones, around 90% seen once. For this clone: What it binds is not known.

V is TRBV4-3 and J is TRBJ1-5; D is unresolved. This TCR derives from an adult in good health. Source: peripheral blood, taken on day 0 of AZD1222 vaccination. DNA for the CDR3: TGCGCCAGCAGCCAAGATGCCACTCGTGGAGGCAATCAGCCCCAGCATTTT. This sequence encodes CASSQDATRGGNQPQHF.